A single sample gave rise to the 17 T cell receptor beta chains below, sequenced in a study of cytomegalovirus exposure and HLA in healthy donors. Measured with immunoSEQ multiplex PCR; TCRdb has only the in-frame clones, and not every one. There are about 160,000 clones in the sample; 89% occur only once, and about 9.3% lies in the top ten. The sequencing input was PBMCs. These receptors were taken from a woman aged 18-29 years in good health and CMV-seropositive.

The V call is TRBV30, the J call TRBJ1-5, with 8 bases identical to TRBD1. Germline CDR1 reads GTSNPN; CDR2 reads SVGIG (reference sequence). CDR3 length equals 13 residues. J lost 5 bases, V lost 2 bases, and 2 bases had no gene match. Here the CDR3 DNA reads TGTGCCTGGAGTACAGGGGGGGATCAGCCCCAGCATTTT. It translates to CAWSTGGDQPQHF. Complete variable domain (other parts from reference TRBV30 and TRBJ1-5): SQTIHQWPATLVQPVGSPLSLECTVEGTSNPNLYWYRQAAGRGLQLLFYSVGIGQISSEVPQNLSASRPQDRQFILSSKKLLLSDSGFYLCAWSTGGDQPQHFGDGTRLSIL.

The gene calls are TRBV7-9 and TRBJ1-1; TRBD1 is a possible D gene (6 bases). The ends were cut back, 5 bases at V and 0 bases at J, with 10 bases in the middle. The CDR3 has 14 residues. CDR1 and CDR2 from the germline V gene are SEHNR and FQNEAQ (reference sequence). CDR3 sequence reads: CASSPRTVNTEAFF. CDR3 coding DNA: TGTGCCAGCAGCCCTCGGACAGTGAACACTGAAGCTTTCTTT. Full variable domain (rest looked up from reference TRBV7-9 and TRBJ1-1): DTGVSQNPRHKITKRGQNVTFRCDPISEHNRLYWYRQTLGQGPEFLTYFQNEAQLEKSRLLSDRFSAERPKGSFSTLEIQRTEQGDSAMYLCASSPRTVNTEAFFGQGTRLTVV.

The chain has TRBV19 and TRBJ2-2; 10 positions agree with TRBD2. Trimming at V came to 10 bases and at J to 4 bases, leaving 6 bases not matched to a gene. The germline gives CDR1 LNHDA, CDR2 SQIVND (reference sequence). The CDR3 is 14 amino acids. The CDR3 DNA follows: TGTGCCACCCGCGGGACTAGCGTCACCGGGGAGCTGTTTTTT. It codes for CATRGTSVTGELFF. The full variable domain, in which reference TRBV19 and TRBJ2-2 provide the parts outside the CDR3, is DGGITQSPKYLFRKEGQNVTLSCEQNLNHDAMYWYRQDPGQGLRLIYYSQIVNDFQKGDIAEGYSVSREKKESFPLTVTSAQKNPTAFYLCATRGTSVTGELFFGEGSRLTVL.

The genes are TRBV29-1 and TRBJ2-2, with 9 bases lining up with TRBD1. V was clipped by 6 bases and J by 0 bases; unmatched bases: 5. The V gene's germline CDR1 is SQVTM and CDR2 ANQGSEA. The CDR3 is made up of 15 amino acids. CDR3: CSVRRTGANTGELFF. The CDR3 nucleotides are TGCAGCGTCAGGCGGACAGGGGCGAACACCGGGGAGCTGTTTTTT.

The chain links TRBV5-4 to TRBJ2-3; D is undetermined. Germline assignment: CDR1 SGHNT and CDR2 YYREEE (reference sequence). Trimming pared 1 base from V and 2 bases from J, leaving 14 bases between. This CDR3 has 16 residues. The CDR3: CASSLRLVGVTDTQYF. Here the CDR3 DNA reads TGTGCCAGCAGCTTGCGTTTAGTTGGTGTCACAGATACGCAGTATTTT.

This sequence joins TRBV19 and TRBJ1-5; 9 nucleotides line up with TRBD1. Trimming at V came to 6 bases and at J to 5 bases, leaving 5 bases not matched to a gene. The germline V gene has CDR1 LNHDA and CDR2 SQIVND (reference sequence). The CDR3 consists of 14 residues. CDR3 loop: CASSTGTGYQPQHF. CDR3 DNA: TGTGCCAGTAGCACCGGGACAGGGTATCAGCCCCAGCATTTT.

This clone is a singleton in its sample. The V and J genes are TRBV27 and TRBJ2-1, with TRBD2 matching over 14 bases. The CDR3 sequence is 18 residues long. The J segment lost 8 bases and the V segment lost 3 bases, leaving 12 bases of the junction unmatched. Per the germline V gene, CDR1 is MNHEY and CDR2 is SMNVEV (reference sequence). The DNA of the CDR3 is TGTGCCAGCAGTTTGAGGACTAGCGGGAGGATCGTTCTAGATGAGCAGTTCTTC. Protein sequence: CASSLRTSGRIVLDEQFF.

V gene TRBV28 combines with J gene TRBJ1-4, with 8 bases fitting TRBD1. Germline values: CDR1 MDHEN, CDR2 SYDVKM. The ends lost 3 bases at V and 13 bases at J; junction bases unmatched: 10. This CDR3 is built from 14 residues. CDR3 nucleotide sequence: TGTGCCAGCAGTTTGTTAGGACAGGGATCAAGACTGTTTTTT. Translation: CASSLLGQGSRLFF.

The rearrangement joins TRBV19 to TRBJ1-1; D may be TRBD1 (6 bases). The CDR3 is made up of 18 amino acids. The germline V and J ends were trimmed by 2 bases and 7 bases, with 26 bases remaining between them. Germline CDR1 LNHDA, CDR2 SQIVND (reference sequence). The CDR3 DNA reads as TGTGCCAGTAGTATAAGTGTAGAGGGGGGGCCATGGGAGGGTGAAGCTTTCTTT. Residues: CASSISVEGGPWEGEAFF.

The genes are TRBV29-1 and TRBJ2-3; the D gene is possibly TRBD2 (6 bases). V was trimmed by 1 base and J by 0 bases, leaving 14 bases between them. There are 16 residues in the CDR3. Germline CDR1 reads SQVTM; CDR2 reads ANQGSEA. The CDR3 here is CSVEAPTGGSTDTQYF. CDR3 sequence (DNA): TGCAGCGTTGAAGCCCCGACCGGGGGTAGCACAGATACGCAGTATTTT.

The chain is built from TRBV27 and TRBJ2-1, with a possible D match to TRBD2 (5 bases). CDR1 and CDR2 (germline): MNHEY, SMNVEV (reference sequence). The CDR3 loop spans 13 amino acids. Trimming took off 0 bases at V and 9 bases at J, with 9 bases between the two ends. The CDR3 protein is CASSLSFGIEQFF. The CDR3 DNA reads as TGTGCCAGCAGTTTATCGTTCGGGATTGAGCAGTTCTTC.

This chain links TRBV9 with TRBJ1-5; D gene uncertain. The CDR3 runs to 14 residues. Looked up from germline, CDR1 is SGDLS and CDR2 is YYNGEE. With 3 bases removed from V and 0 bases from J, the gap between germline ends came to 7 bases. This chain's CDR3 is CASSDGSSNQPQHF. As DNA, the CDR3 is TGTGCCAGCAGCGACGGGAGTAGCAATCAGCCCCAGCATTTT. The whole variable domain, remainder taken from reference TRBV9 and TRBJ1-5, is DSGVTQTPKHLITATGQRVTLRCSPRSGDLSVYWYQQSLDQGLQFLIQYYNGEERAKGNILERFSAQQFPDLHSELNLSSLELGDSALYFCASSDGSSNQPQHFGDGTRLSIL.

The J gene is TRBJ2-7, the V gene TRBV27, with 7 bases that match TRBD1. CDR3 length equals 14 residues. Germline CDR1 and CDR2: MNHEY and SMNVEV (reference sequence). V lost 6 bases, J lost 1 base, and 6 bases stayed unmatched. CDR3 in amino acids: CASSYNRGSYEQYF. In nucleotides, the CDR3 is TGTGCCAGCAGCTACAACAGGGGTTCCTACGAGCAGTACTTC.

The V and J genes are TRBV19 and TRBJ1-2; 7 bases match TRBD1. From germline, CDR1 is LNHDA and CDR2 SQIVND (reference sequence). The length of the CDR3 is 13 residues. The V segment lost 6 bases and the J segment 3 bases; nucleotides outside the gene matches: 4. The CDR3 DNA sequence: TGTGCCAGTAGGGGGACAGACCACTATGGCTACACCTTC. This gives the protein CASRGTDHYGYTF.

The rearrangement uses TRBV11-2 and TRBJ2-1; tentative D call: TRBD1 (7 bases). V lost 3 bases and J 6 bases, leaving 21 bases between the germline ends. The CDR3 length is 17 residues. In germline, CDR1 is SGHAT, CDR2 FQNNGV. The CDR3 DNA is TGTGCCAGCAGCTTCCCCAAGAGGGCCAGGGGGGCCAATGAGCAGTTCTTC. The encoded protein is CASSFPKRARGANEQFF.

The chain uses TRBV2 and TRBJ2-7, with D possibly TRBD2 on 7 matching bases. The CDR3 has 15 amino acids. Germline-derived CDR1 and CDR2 are SNHLY and FYNNEI. V lost 3 bases and J lost 2, with 14 bases in between. The CDR3 region is CASSDEQGGPYEQYF. CDR3 nucleotide sequence: TGTGCCAGCAGTGACGAACAGGGAGGGCCCTACGAGCAGTACTTC.

The chain uses TRBV6-5 and TRBJ2-5, with 7 bases lining up with TRBD2. The germline V gene encodes CDR1 MNHEY and CDR2 SVGAGI. With 0 bases clipped from V and 6 bases from J, the junction kept 4 bases outside the gene matches. The CDR3 contains 14 residues. The chain's CDR3 is CASSYSTSLKTQYF. The CDR3 DNA reads TGTGCCAGCAGTTACTCGACTAGCTTAAAGACCCAGTACTTC.